What follows are 20 T cell receptor beta chains derived from one specimen sequenced in a study of human T cells and chemical hapten exposure. TCRdb redid the calling of the RACE reads with MiXCR, one entry per CDR3 protein. The sample contains around 150,000 distinct CDR3 sequences, 25% to 35% of which appear only once. Time point here: patch test 3, about 24 weeks after DPC sensitization. Treatment defined: therapeutic diphenylcyclopropenone sensitization with weekly scalp DPC. Source: whole blood, taken in connection with sensitization to the hapten diphenylcyclopropenone (DPC). These receptors were collected from a woman aged 18 to 35 with alopecia areata. Some clones in this sample may be carry-over from other donors' samples.

This clonotype was recorded a few times. V gene TRBV29-1 combines with J gene TRBJ2-7; 9 bases line up with TRBD1. Germline values: CDR1 SQVTM, CDR2 ANQGSEA. This CDR3 is built from 14 residues. V gave up 6 bases and J gave up 1 base; unmatched junction bases: 7. CDR3 nucleotides: TGCAGCGTCCGCCGGGACAGGGCTTCCTACGAGCAGTACTTC. Translated: CSVRRDRASYEQYF.

This clonotype came up a few times. The chain has TRBV6-2 or TRBV6-3 and TRBJ2-3; perhaps TRBD2 as D (5 bases). Germline assignment: CDR1 MNHEY and CDR2 SVGEGT. Trimming pared 1 base from V and 2 bases from J, leaving 10 bases between. The CDR3 is 15 residues long. The CDR3 DNA follows: TGTGCCAGCAGTTACTTAGCGCCGTTCACAGATACGCAGTATTTT. Its protein is CASSYLAPFTDTQYF.

This clonotype was detected a few times. Here the CDR3 DNA reads TGCAGTGTTCTACAGGGTGCCGAGCAGTACTTC. Translated, it gives CSVLQGAEQYF. The chain carries TRBV20-1 and TRBJ2-7; D is perhaps TRBD1 (6 bases). Germline V gene sequence: CDR1 DFQATT, CDR2 SNEGSKA (reference sequence). There are 11 residues in the CDR3. V was clipped by 7 bases and J by 6 bases, with 13 bases between them.

The chain has TRBV29-1 and TRBJ1-1, with 8 bases lining up with TRBD1. This CDR3 spans 15 amino acids. V dropped 2 bases and J dropped 2; count of bases not matched to a gene: 7. Germline CDR1 is SQVTM and CDR2 is ANQGSEA. The CDR3: CSVEKGTGANTEAFF. The CDR3 DNA is TGCAGCGTTGAAAAAGGGACAGGAGCAAACACTGAAGCTTTCTTT.

V usage is TRBV20-1 and J usage is TRBJ2-3; no reliable D call. Germline V gene lookup returns CDR1 DFQATT and CDR2 SNEGSKA (reference sequence). The ends were cut back, 1 base at V and 3 bases at J, with 17 bases in the middle. This CDR3 is built from 16 residues. CDR3 loop: CSARVGPTSRTDTQYF. The CDR3 DNA sequence: TGCAGTGCTAGAGTTGGACCTACCTCCCGGACAGATACGCAGTATTTT.

V is TRBV6-2 or TRBV6-3 and J is TRBJ2-1; TRBD2 agrees at 11 bases. Per germline, CDR1 MNHEY and CDR2 SVGEGT. CDR3 length equals 18 residues. Trimming took 7 bases from V and 2 from J; bases not matched to a gene: 13. CDR3 in DNA: TGTGCCAGCACCTTACGGCGACTAGCGGGATATACCTACAATGAGCAGTTCTTC. Its protein product is CASTLRRLAGYTYNEQFF.

The chain has TRBV4-3 and TRBJ2-3; D is undetermined. The V end lost 3 bases, the J end lost 5 bases, and 9 bases lay between the germline ends. The CDR3 runs to 13 residues. Per germline, CDR1 LGHNA and CDR2 YSLEER. This chain's CDR3 is CASSHQPGDTQYF. In DNA form, the CDR3 reads TGCGCCAGCAGCCATCAACCAGGAGATACGCAGTATTTT.

This clonotype was picked up a small number of times. CDR3: CASTPQGSDTQYF. CDR3 DNA: TGTGCCAGCACCCCACAGGGGTCAGATACGCAGTATTTT. This chain uses TRBV27 with TRBJ2-3; TRBD1 matches at 7 bases. CDR1 and CDR2 from the germline V gene are MNHEY and SMNVEV (reference sequence). This CDR3 contains 13 residues. J lost 4 bases, V lost 7 bases, and 5 bases had no gene match.

This clonotype was observed a handful of times. The chain is built from TRBV4-1 and TRBJ1-1, with 7 positions matching TRBD1. Trimming at V came to 4 bases and at J to 4 bases, leaving 15 bases not matched to a gene. The CDR3 has 17 residues. In germline, CDR1 is MGHRA, CDR2 YSYEKL. The CDR3 sequence: CASSPAGRGGKSTEAFF. The CDR3 DNA is TGCGCCAGCAGCCCGGCTGGCAGGGGGGGTAAGAGCACTGAAGCTTTCTTT.

This clonotype appeared a few times. The chain couples TRBV20-1 to TRBJ1-5, with D unclear. The CDR3 sequence is 13 residues long. Germline V gives CDR1 DFQATT, CDR2 SNEGSKA (reference sequence). The V gene lost 1 base and the J gene lost 11 bases, with 15 bases spanning the gap. The CDR3 sequence is CSARGGRLLAQHF. The CDR3 DNA is TGCAGTGCTAGAGGCGGACGGTTGTTAGCCCAGCATTTT.

The chain couples TRBV6-6 to TRBJ1-5, with D tentatively TRBD1 (5 bases). This CDR3 has 16 amino acids. V lost 2 bases and J 4 bases, leaving 15 bases between the germline ends. Germline V gives CDR1 MNHNY, CDR2 SVGAGI (reference sequence). CDR3 nucleotide sequence: TGTGCCAGCAGTTACAGTCCCCGGGGCTTGAATCAGCCCCAGCATTTT. Translated, it gives CASSYSPRGLNQPQHF.

V usage is TRBV9 and J usage is TRBJ2-1; TRBD2 aligns across 10 bases. The ends lost 4 bases at V and 5 bases at J; junction bases unmatched: 3. The CDR3 spans 14 residues. The germline V gene has CDR1 SGDLS and CDR2 YYNGEE. The CDR3 loop is CASSTSGTDNEQFF. The CDR3, as DNA: TGTGCCAGCAGCACTAGCGGGACAGACAATGAGCAGTTCTTC.

The genes are TRBV7-8 and TRBJ2-3, with 9 bases aligning to TRBD2. The V and J ends lost 1 base and 4 bases, in that order; junction bases with no gene match: 3. The CDR3 has 15 amino acids. Germline V gene data show CDR1 as SGHVS and CDR2 as FQNEAQ. CDR3 sequence: CASSLGRGGPDTQYF. The CDR3 DNA reads as TGTGCCAGCAGCTTAGGGCGGGGGGGCCCAGATACGCAGTATTTT.

The V call is TRBV27, the J call TRBJ1-1; a possible D gene is TRBD1 (5 bases). The germline gives CDR1 MNHEY, CDR2 SMNVEV (reference sequence). The ends were cut back, 4 bases at V and 1 base at J, with 16 bases in the middle. This CDR3 is 16 amino acids long. The DNA of the CDR3 is TGTGCCAGCAGTTCCCTTTCCGGGACGGAGAACACTGAAGCTTTCTTT. Translated: CASSSLSGTENTEAFF.

The chain is built from TRBV20-1 and TRBJ1-2; D is possibly TRBD1 (6 bases). The CDR3 has 13 residues. V was shortened by 6 bases and J by 3 bases, with 14 bases between the two germline ends. Germline lookup yields CDR1 DFQATT and CDR2 SNEGSKA (reference sequence). The DNA of the CDR3 is TGCAGTGCCCCACCACAGGGAGACTATGGCTACACCTTC. Amino acid sequence: CSAPPQGDYGYTF.

This sequence joins TRBV5-1 and TRBJ1-2, with 9 nucleotides matching TRBD1. Trimming took 3 bases from V and 4 from J; bases not matched to a gene: 10. Germline assignment: CDR1 SGHRS and CDR2 YFSETQ. This CDR3 comprises 16 residues. For the CDR3, the DNA is TGCGCCAGCAGCTCCGGCGGACAGGGGAGACGCTATGGCTACACCTTC. Encoded protein: CASSSGGQGRRYGYTF.

The chain has TRBV6-2 or TRBV6-3 and TRBJ2-7, with 8 bases lining up with TRBD1. The CDR3 loop spans 13 amino acids. With 6 bases clipped from V and 2 bases from J, the junction kept 3 bases outside the gene matches. Germline V CDR1 and CDR2: MNHEY, SVGEGT. This CDR3 reads CASSPRGPYEQYF. CDR3 coding DNA: TGTGCCAGCAGCCCCAGGGGGCCCTACGAGCAGTACTTC.

The chain has TRBV20-1 and TRBJ2-3; D perhaps matches TRBD2 (5 bases). The CDR3 covers 13 residues. In germline, CDR1 is DFQATT, CDR2 SNEGSKA (reference sequence). V was pared by 5 bases and J by 0 bases, with 9 bases between. As DNA, the CDR3 is TGCAGTGCTGCGGGTAAAAGCACAGATACGCAGTATTTT. This sequence encodes CSAAGKSTDTQYF.

This clonotype was detected only a few times. The J gene is TRBJ2-2, the V gene TRBV28, with TRBD2 identical over 13 bases. Trimming removed 6 bases from V and 4 bases from J; junction bases left unmatched: 5. CDR3 length: 16 residues. CDR1 MDHEN and CDR2 SYDVKM come from the germline V gene. The CDR3 protein is CASSRTSGSSTGELFF. The CDR3 DNA is TGTGCCAGCAGCAGGACTAGCGGGAGCTCCACCGGGGAGCTGTTTTTT.

The CDR3 DNA reads TGCGCCAGCAGCCAAGCGGAAGTATACGAGCAGTACTTC. Residues: CASSQAEVYEQYF. V is TRBV4-1 and J is TRBJ2-7; D not resolved. V lost 1 base, J lost 4 bases, and 8 bases lay in between. The CDR3 contains 13 residues. Looked up from germline, CDR1 is MGHRA and CDR2 is YSYEKL.